Listed below are T cell receptor beta chains from one sample, sequenced in a study of cytomegalovirus exposure and HLA in healthy donors. The data were produced by immunoSEQ multiplex PCR, yet TCRdb's version contains in-frame clones alone and is incomplete. The data include approximately 96,000 clones; the top ten clones carry 5% to 6.5%. The sequenced sample consisted of PBMCs. These receptors all come from a girl between 5 and 17 years old in good health and CMV-seropositive. CDR3s include the opening cysteine and the closing phenylalanine or tryptophan. The D gene is left open where the match is weak.

TRBD1	TRBV13	TRBJ1-2	TGTGCCAGCAGCTCAACTCGACAGGGGCGAGCTAACTATGGCTACACCTTC	CASSSTRQGRANYGYTF
-	TRBV9	TRBJ1-5	TGTGCCAGCAGCGTCAGCGCAGGGGTGGGTCAGCCCCAGCATTTT	CASSVSAGVGQPQHF
-	TRBV23-1	TRBJ2-1	TGCGCCAGCGGCCGGGACGGGCGGCGGGGAGAGCAGTTCTTC	CASGRDGRRGEQFF
TRBD2	TRBV2	TRBJ2-3	TGTGCCAGCAGTCTAGCGGGGGGGCGCACAGATACGCAGTATTTT	CASSLAGGRTDTQYF
-	TRBV14	TRBJ2-2	TGTGCCAGCAGCGAAACTTCCGGGACTCACACCGGGGAGCTGTTTTTT	CASSETSGTHTGELFF
-	TRBV9	TRBJ1-1	TGTGCCAGCAGCGTAGCAGATTTGAACACTGAAGCTTTCTTT	CASSVADLNTEAFF
-	TRBV19	TRBJ1-5	TGTGCCACCGCTTTGGGGTGGGGAGGCAATCAGCCCCAGCATTTT	CATALGWGGNQPQHF
TRBD1	TRBV19	TRBJ1-2	TGTGCCAGTAGCCGAACCGGGACAGCTTCTGCTTGGGGCTACACCTTC	CASSRTGTASAWGYTF
-	TRBV5-1	TRBJ1-1	TGCGCCAGCAGCTTGGGATCCCGCCCAGGGTTGGGCACTGAAGCTTTCTTT	CASSLGSRPGLGTEAFF
TRBD1	TRBV5-1	TRBJ1-4	TGCGCCAGCAGCGGCGACAGGGATAATGAAAAACTGTTTTTT	CASSGDRDNEKLFF
-	TRBV11-2	TRBJ2-5	TGTGCCAGCAGCTTCGGCAGGGAGACCCAGTACTTC	CASSFGRETQYF
-	TRBV2	TRBJ2-2	TGTGCCAGCAGTGACCGAGGACAGTGGAGAACCGGGGAGCTGTTTTTT	CASSDRGQWRTGELFF
TRBD1	TRBV6-1	TRBJ1-2	TGTGCCAGCAGTGAGGGGACAGGGGGTAACTATGGCTACACCTTC	CASSEGTGGNYGYTF
TRBD2	TRBV6-6	TRBJ2-5	TGTGCCAGCAGTTACTCTAGGCGGGGGGGCCCAGAGACCCAGTACTTC	CASSYSRRGGPETQYF
TRBD1	TRBV25-1	TRBJ2-5	TGTGCCAGCAGTGAAAAGGGGACAGGCCAAGAGACCCAGTACTTC	CASSEKGTGQETQYF
TRBD1	TRBV5-1	TRBJ2-7	TGCGCCAGCAGAAGCCAACAGGGGATGTACGAGCAGTACTTC	CASRSQQGMYEQYF
-	TRBV9	TRBJ2-7	TGTGCCAGCAGCCCCCCTATAAGTCCCTACGAGCAGTACTTC	CASSPPISPYEQYF
-	TRBV6-6	TRBJ1-2	TGTGCCAGCAGTTATCCCTCAGGGGACCTTAACTATGGCTACACCTTC	CASSYPSGDLNYGYTF
-	TRBV6-5	TRBJ2-5	TGTGCCAGCAGTTCCGACCTCAGCGGCCTCCAAGAGACCCAGTACTTC	CASSSDLSGLQETQYF
TRBD1	TRBV11-2	TRBJ2-1	TGTGCCAGCAGCTTAGAACTTCAGGGGGCTATCGATGAGCAGTTCTTC	CASSLELQGAIDEQFF
-	TRBV6-5	TRBJ2-3	TGTGCCAGCAGGTACGGCGCGGAAGCGCAGTATTTT	CASRYGAEAQYF
-	TRBV19	TRBJ1-6	TGTGCCAGTAGTATTGAGATGTTCATCAATTCACCCCTCCACTTT	CASSIEMFINSPLHF
-	TRBV28	TRBJ1-1	TGTGCCAGCAGTCCCACCAGGGCGGAAGCTTTCTTT	CASSPTRAEAFF
-	TRBV27	TRBJ1-6	TGTGCCAGCAGTTTATTGGGGGGTTATAATTCACCCCTCCACTTT	CASSLLGGYNSPLHF
-	TRBV29-1	TRBJ2-2	TGCAGCGCAGAGGTGGGCACCGGGGAGCTGTTTTTT	CSAEVGTGELFF
-	TRBV4-2	TRBJ2-7	TGTGCCAGCAGCCAAGGGACAGCCTTCGCCTACGAGCAGTACTTC	CASSQGTAFAYEQYF
-	TRBV4-3	TRBJ1-1	TGCGCCAGCAGCCAAGAAAGGACTTCGAACACTGAAGCTTTCTTT	CASSQERTSNTEAFF
TRBD1	TRBV7-2	TRBJ2-2	TGTGCCAGCAGCGGTACAGGGGGGCACACCGGGGAGCTGTTTTTT	CASSGTGGHTGELFF
-	TRBV10-3	TRBJ2-7	TGTGCCATCAAGGACAGCTCCTACGAGCAGTACTTC	CAIKDSSYEQYF
-	TRBV6-5	TRBJ2-7	TGTGCCAGCAGTTATTTTGGCGGCACCGAGCAGTACTTC	CASSYFGGTEQYF
TRBD1	TRBV6-5	TRBJ2-5	TGTGCCAGCACCCCAGGACAGGGATTACAAGAGAACCAGTACTTC	CASTPGQGLQENQYF
-	TRBV7-9	TRBJ2-1	TGTGCCAGCAGCTTAGCTTACGGGGAAAAGGACAATGAGCAGTTCTTC	CASSLAYGEKDNEQFF